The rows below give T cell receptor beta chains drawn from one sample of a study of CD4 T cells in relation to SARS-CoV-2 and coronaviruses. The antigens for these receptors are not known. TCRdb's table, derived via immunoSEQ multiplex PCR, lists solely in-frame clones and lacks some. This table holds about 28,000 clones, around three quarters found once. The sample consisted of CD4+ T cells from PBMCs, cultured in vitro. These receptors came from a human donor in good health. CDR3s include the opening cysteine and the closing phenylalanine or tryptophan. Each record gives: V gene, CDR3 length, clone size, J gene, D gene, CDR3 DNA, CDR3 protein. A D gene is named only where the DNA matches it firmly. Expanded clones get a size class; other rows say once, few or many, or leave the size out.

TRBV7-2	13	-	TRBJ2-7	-	TGTGCCAGCAGCTTAGATGGTGGATACGAGCAGTACTTC	CASSLDGGYEQYF
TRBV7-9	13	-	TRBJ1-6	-	TGTGCCAGCAGCTTATTGGGTAATTCACCCCTCCACTTT	CASSLLGNSPLHF
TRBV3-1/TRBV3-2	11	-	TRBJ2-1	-	TGTGCCAGCAGCCAAGGACTGGAGCAGTTCTTC	CASSQGLEQFF
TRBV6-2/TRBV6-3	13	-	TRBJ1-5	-	TGTGCCAGCAGTTATAGGGGTAATACGCCCCAGCATTTT	CASSYRGNTPQHF
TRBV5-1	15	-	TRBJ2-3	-	TGCGCCAGCAGCCCCAGGGGGGGGGACACAGATACGCAGTATTTT	CASSPRGGDTDTQYF
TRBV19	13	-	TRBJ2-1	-	TGTGCCAGTAGCCCTTCGGAGATAAATGAGCAGTTCTTC	CASSPSEINEQFF
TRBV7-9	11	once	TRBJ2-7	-	TGTGCCAGCAGCACATTAGGGGAGCAGTACTTC	CASSTLGEQYF
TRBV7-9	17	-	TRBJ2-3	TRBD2	TGTGCCAGCAGCCCCGTACTGAGCGGGAGCTACACAGATACGCAGTATTTT	CASSPVLSGSYTDTQYF
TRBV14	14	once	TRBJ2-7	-	TGTGCCAGCAGCCAAGGGGGGTACTCCTACGAGCAGTACTTC	CASSQGGYSYEQYF
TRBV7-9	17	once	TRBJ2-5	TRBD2	TGTGCCAGCAGCTTAGATCGGCGGGGGGGCCGGAAAGAGACCCAGTACTTC	CASSLDRRGGRKETQYF
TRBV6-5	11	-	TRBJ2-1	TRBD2	TGTGCCAGCAGTTTCGGGGGGGAGCAGTTCTTC	CASSFGGEQFF
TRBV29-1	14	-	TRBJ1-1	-	TGCAGCGTTGAATGGGGCGAAATTGGCACTGAAGCTTTCTTT	CSVEWGEIGTEAFF
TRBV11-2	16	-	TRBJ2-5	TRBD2	TGTGCCAGCACCATAGGGAGCGGGGGGGGGTCAGAGACCCAGTACTTC	CASTIGSGGGSETQYF
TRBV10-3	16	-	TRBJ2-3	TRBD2	TGTGCCATCAGTGAGGGTAGCGGGTCCCGCACAGATACGCAGTATTTT	CAISEGSGSRTDTQYF
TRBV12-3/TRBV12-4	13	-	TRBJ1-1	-	TGTGCCAGCAGACCGGACAGGAACACTGAAGCTTTCTTT	CASRPDRNTEAFF
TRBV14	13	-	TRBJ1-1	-	TGTGCCAGCAGCCAAATCGTAGAGTCTGAAGCTTTCTTT	CASSQIVESEAFF
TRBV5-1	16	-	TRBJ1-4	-	TGCGCCAGCAGCGGGGGGCAGGAGAGGGCTAATGAAAAACTGTTTTTT	CASSGGQERANEKLFF
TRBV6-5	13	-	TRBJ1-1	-	TGTGCCAGCAGATGGACAGTGAACACTGAAGCTTTCTTT	CASRWTVNTEAFF
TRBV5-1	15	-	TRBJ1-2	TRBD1	TGCGCCAGCAGCTTGGCTCACAGGGGGGGCTATGGCTACACCTTC	CASSLAHRGGYGYTF
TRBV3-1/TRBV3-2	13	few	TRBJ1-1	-	TGTGCCAGCAGCCAAGATGGAACACCTGGGGCTTTCTTT	CASSQDGTPGAFF
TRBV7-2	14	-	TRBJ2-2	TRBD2	TGTGCCAGCAGCCCGGGGGGGAACACCGGGGAGCTGTTTTTT	CASSPGGNTGELFF
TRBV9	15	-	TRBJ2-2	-	TGTGCCAGCAGCGTACGGGCGGGGAACACCGGGGAGCTGTTTTTT	CASSVRAGNTGELFF
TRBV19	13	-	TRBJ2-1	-	TGTGCCAGTAGTAAGACAGCAAACAATGAGCAGTTCTTC	CASSKTANNEQFF
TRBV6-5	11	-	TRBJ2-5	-	TGTGCCAGCTTAGGCCAAGAGACCCAGTACTTC	CASLGQETQYF
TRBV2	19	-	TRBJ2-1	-	TGTGCCAGCCTCATGGGGGGCGGTTCGATGATGTCCTCCTACAATGAGCAGTTCTTC	CASLMGGGSMMSSYNEQFF
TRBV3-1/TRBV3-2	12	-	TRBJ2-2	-	TGTGCCAGCGGGAGGAACACCGGGGAGCTGTTTTTT	CASGRNTGELFF
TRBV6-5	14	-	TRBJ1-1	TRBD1	TGTGCCAGCAGATACGGACAGGGGGAAACTGAAGCTTTCTTT	CASRYGQGETEAFF
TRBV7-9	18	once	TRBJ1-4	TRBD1	TGTGCCAGCAGCACTATCCGGGACAGGGGGCGCTTGAATGAAAAACTGTTTTTT	CASSTIRDRGRLNEKLFF
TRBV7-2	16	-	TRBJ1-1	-	TGTGCCAGCAGCTTAGCCGCGTTGGGGGTGAACACTGAAGCTTTCTTT	CASSLAALGVNTEAFF
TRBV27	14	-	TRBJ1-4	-	TGTGCCAGCAGCCAGGGGTCCCTTAATGAAAAACTGTTTTTT	CASSQGSLNEKLFF
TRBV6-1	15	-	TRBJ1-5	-	TGTGCCAGCAGTGAAAACGGGGCAGGTCTAAAGCCCCAGCATTTT	CASSENGAGLKPQHF
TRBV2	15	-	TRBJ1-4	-	TGTGCCAGCAGTGATTACACAGTACATAATGAAAAACTGTTTTTT	CASSDYTVHNEKLFF
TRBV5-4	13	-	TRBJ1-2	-	TGTGCCAGCAGCCGGGGGACGGGGGTAGGCTACACCTTC	CASSRGTGVGYTF
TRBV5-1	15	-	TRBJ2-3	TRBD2	TGCGCCAGCAGCTTGACTAGCGGGAGCACAGATACGCAGTATTTT	CASSLTSGSTDTQYF
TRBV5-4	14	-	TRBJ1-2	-	TGTGCCAGCAGCTTGGCCCCGGGGGCTAGGGGCTACACCTTC	CASSLAPGARGYTF
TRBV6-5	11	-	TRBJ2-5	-	TGTGCCAGCAGAAGACAAGAGACCCAGTACTTC	CASRRQETQYF
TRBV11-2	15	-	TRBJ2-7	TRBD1	TGTGCCAGCAGCTTTGGGACAGGCGCATCCTACGAGCAGTACTTC	CASSFGTGASYEQYF
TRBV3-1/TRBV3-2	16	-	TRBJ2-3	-	TGTGCCAGCAGCCAAGACCCGGGGCGCCGCACAGATACGCAGTATTTT	CASSQDPGRRTDTQYF
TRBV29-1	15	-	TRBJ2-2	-	TGCAGCGTTGACGAGGGGCTAGCGAACACCGGGGAGCTGTTTTTT	CSVDEGLANTGELFF
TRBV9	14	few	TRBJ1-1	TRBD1	TGTGCCAGCAGCCCGAGGACAGGGATCACTGAAGCTTTCTTT	CASSPRTGITEAFF
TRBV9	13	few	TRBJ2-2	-	TGTGCCAGCAGCGTAGTCTACACCGGGGAGCTGTTTTTT	CASSVVYTGELFF
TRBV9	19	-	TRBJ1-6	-	TGTGCCAGCAGCTTTCCCGGGACCCGGTTGTTTACCTATAATTCACCCCTCCACTTT	CASSFPGTRLFTYNSPLHF
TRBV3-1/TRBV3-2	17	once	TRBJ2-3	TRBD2	TGTGCCAGCAGCCAAGATTTGCGGGGGGAGTCGGCAGATACGCAGTATTTT	CASSQDLRGESADTQYF
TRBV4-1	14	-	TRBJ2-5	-	TGCGCCAGCAGCCAAGGGTCTAACATGAAGACCCAGTACTTC	CASSQGSNMKTQYF
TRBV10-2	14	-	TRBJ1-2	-	TGCGCCAGCAGTGAGGGGGGACTAGGCTATGGCTACACCTTC	CASSEGGLGYGYTF
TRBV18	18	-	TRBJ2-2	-	TGTGCCAGCTCAAATTCCAGGCCCAGGGCCCCAGACACCGGGGAGCTGTTTTTT	CASSNSRPRAPDTGELFF
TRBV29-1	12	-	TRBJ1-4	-	TGCAGCGGGGGGGCGAGGGATGAAAAACTGTTTTTT	CSGGARDEKLFF
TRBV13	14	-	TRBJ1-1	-	TGTGCCAGCAGGGAACAGGGAGTTGGCACTGAAGCTTTCTTT	CASREQGVGTEAFF
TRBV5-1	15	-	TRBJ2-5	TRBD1	TGCGCCAGCAGCATAAATGGACAGGGGAGAGAGACCCAGTACTTC	CASSINGQGRETQYF
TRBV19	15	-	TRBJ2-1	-	TGTGCCAGTAGTATAGATAGGCAGTCTTGGAATGAGCAGTTCTTC	CASSIDRQSWNEQFF
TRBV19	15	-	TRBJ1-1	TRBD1	TGTGCCAGTAAGGGACAGGGGGCGGTGAACACTGAAGCTTTCTTT	CASKGQGAVNTEAFF
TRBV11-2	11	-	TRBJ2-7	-	TGTGCCAGCAGCTTAGCCTACGAGCAGTACTTC	CASSLAYEQYF
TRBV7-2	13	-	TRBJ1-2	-	TGTGCCAGCAGCTTAGGGACAGTTAATGGCTACACCTTC	CASSLGTVNGYTF
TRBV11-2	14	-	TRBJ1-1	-	TGTGCCAGCAGCCCCCATGAGAGGAACACTGAAGCTTTCTTT	CASSPHERNTEAFF
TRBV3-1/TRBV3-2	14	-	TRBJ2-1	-	TGTGCCAGCAGCCAGCCGACAGGACGGCAAGAGCAGTTCTTC	CASSQPTGRQEQFF
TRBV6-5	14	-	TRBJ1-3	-	TGTGCCAGCAGTCTTACCTACTCTGGAAACACCATATATTTT	CASSLTYSGNTIYF
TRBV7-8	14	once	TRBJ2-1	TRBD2	TGTGCCAGCAGCACTCGACTAGCGCTGCTCGGAAGGGTCTTC	CASSTRLALLGRVF